One and the same sample provided the 28 T cell receptor beta chains below, sequenced in a study of T cells in localized non-small cell lung cancer. Method: immunoSEQ multiplex PCR; TCRdb's copy keeps in-frame clones and lacks some. The sample has around 70,000 clones, about nine tenths seen once. The material sequenced was peripheral blood, taken before any cancer treatment. These receptor sequences come from a male donor aged 60 or over with stage III squamous cell lung carcinoma.

The chain employs TRBV5-5 and TRBJ2-7; 10 bases are a match to TRBD1. Trimming took 3 bases from V and 2 from J; bases not matched to a gene: 11. This CDR3 is 17 amino acids long. CDR1 is SGHKS, CDR2 YYEKEE, per germline (reference sequence). The CDR3 DNA sequence: TGTGCCAGCAGCTCGAGTCCCGGCGGACAGGGGGCCTACGAGCAGTACGTC. This gives the protein CASSSSPGGQGAYEQYV.

The chain uses TRBV5-4 and TRBJ2-3; D remains unclear. The germline V gene encodes CDR1 SGHNT and CDR2 YYREEE (reference sequence). V was shortened by 3 bases and J by 1 base, with 3 bases between the two germline ends. CDR3 size: 12 residues. The CDR3 spells CASSSRTDTQYF. Here the CDR3 DNA reads TGTGCCAGCAGCTCCCGCACAGATACGCAGTATTTT.

This clone was picked up one time. The genes are TRBV6-1 and TRBJ2-6; D unclear. The CDR3 consists of 14 residues. CDR1 and CDR2 (germline): MNHNS, SASEGT. V was shortened by 6 bases and J by 0 bases, with 6 bases between the two germline ends. The CDR3 coding sequence is TGTGCCAGCAGCCCAGCCTCTGGGGCCAACGTCCTGACTTTC. Amino acids: CASSPASGANVLTF.

CDR3 region: CASQTGSTGELFF. The CDR3 coding sequence is TGTGCCAGCCAGACAGGGTCCACCGGGGAGCTGTTTTTT. The chain links TRBV9 to TRBJ2-2; TRBD1 aligns across 7 bases. Trimming at V came to 7 bases and at J to 4 bases, leaving 4 bases not matched to a gene. CDR1 is SGDLS, CDR2 YYNGEE, per germline. The CDR3 sequence is 13 residues long. Full variable domain (missing parts from reference TRBV9 and TRBJ2-2): DSGVTQTPKHLITATGQRVTLRCSPRSGDLSVYWYQQSLDQGLQFLIQYYNGEERAKGNILERFSAQQFPDLHSELNLSSLELGDSALYFCASQTGSTGELFFGEGSRLTVL.

The chain couples TRBV5-1 to TRBJ1-4; D is uncertain. Germline V gives CDR1 SGHRS, CDR2 YFSETQ. V shed 0 bases and J shed 6 bases, with 12 bases lying between them. CDR3 length: 15 amino acids. The CDR3 nucleotides read TGCGCCAGCAGCTTGGGGATAAACTCTTATGAAAAACTGTTTTTT. Amino acid sequence: CASSLGINSYEKLFF.

This sequence joins TRBV6-1 and TRBJ1-2; D gene unclear. This CDR3 is 16 amino acids long. Germline loops: CDR1 MNHNS, CDR2 SASEGT. V lost 1 base and J lost 7, with 19 bases in between. The CDR3 loop is CASSEVVNPRSGGYTF. As DNA, the CDR3 is TGTGCCAGCAGTGAAGTTGTGAACCCCCGGTCAGGTGGCTACACCTTC.

This clone has only one observation. The CDR3, as DNA: TGCGCCAGCATTTTAGCGGGGACCACAGATACGCAGTATTTT. Protein product: CASILAGTTDTQYF. The V gene is TRBV10-1, the J gene TRBJ2-3; TRBD2 matches at 8 bases. Per germline, CDR1 WNHNN and CDR2 SYGVQD (reference sequence). This CDR3 region has 14 residues. The trim removed 7 bases at V and 2 bases at J, leaving 5 bases unmatched.

This chain uses TRBV28 with TRBJ1-5; unclear D gene. The CDR3 contains 14 residues. Looked up from germline, CDR1 is MDHEN and CDR2 is SYDVKM. V lost 3 bases, J lost 0 bases, and 6 bases lay in between. The CDR3 protein is CASSLAGSNQPQHF. In DNA, the CDR3 is TGTGCCAGCAGTTTGGCAGGTAGCAATCAGCCCCAGCATTTT.

The chain recombines TRBV6-5 with TRBJ1-1; TRBD1 might be the D (6 bases). With 7 bases removed from V and 5 bases from J, the gap between germline ends came to 14 bases. The CDR3 runs 13 residues. Germline V gene sequence: CDR1 MNHEY, CDR2 SVGAGI. The CDR3 bases are TGTGCCAGCACGCGGGGGGCGCGGACTGAAGCTTTCTTT. Its protein is CASTRGARTEAFF.

J is TRBJ2-1 and V is TRBV5-1, with 10 positions matching TRBD2. The germline gives CDR1 SGHRS, CDR2 YFSETQ. J lost 11 bases, V lost 3 bases, and 11 bases had no gene match. The CDR3 is 15 amino acids. The CDR3 here is CASSSEAAGLAQQFF. The CDR3 DNA follows: TGCGCCAGCAGCTCAGAAGCCGCGGGACTAGCGCAGCAGTTCTTC.

The V gene is TRBV5-8, the J gene TRBJ1-2; 10 bases match TRBD1. J gave up 2 bases and V 4 bases, and 11 bases lay outside the gene matches. Germline CDR1 reads SGHTS; CDR2 reads YDEGEE. The CDR3 loop spans 17 amino acids. The CDR3: CASSLRWTGGANYGYTF. The CDR3 DNA sequence: TGTGCCAGCAGCCTCAGGTGGACAGGGGGTGCGAACTATGGCTACACCTTC.

The genes are TRBV30 and TRBJ2-3, with D tentatively TRBD1 or TRBD2 (5 bases each). Germline lookup yields CDR1 GTSNPN and CDR2 SVGIG (reference sequence). CDR3 length: 16 amino acids. V was trimmed by 5 bases and J by 8 bases, leaving 26 bases between them. CDR3 region: CAWALDLGPGKFTQYF. The CDR3 DNA sequence: TGTGCCTGGGCCCTGGATTTGGGACCGGGGAAGTTTACGCAGTATTTT. The variable domain in full, with the rest retrieved from reference TRBV30 and TRBJ2-3, is SQTIHQWPATLVQPVGSPLSLECTVEGTSNPNLYWYRQAAGRGLQLLFYSVGIGQISSEVPQNLSASRPQDRQFILSSKKLLLSDSGFYLCAWALDLGPGKFTQYFGPGTRLTVL.

V usage is TRBV19 and J usage is TRBJ1-6; D not certain. Germline assignment: CDR1 LNHDA and CDR2 SQIVND (reference sequence). Deletions cut 5 bases from V and 4 bases from J, with 15 bases between. The CDR3 spans 16 residues. Written as DNA, the CDR3 is TGTGCCAGTAGTCCCTCGGAGCGACGGTATAATTCACCCCTCCACTTT. Amino acids: CASSPSERRYNSPLHF.

The J gene is TRBJ2-2, the V gene TRBV7-3; 9 nucleotides line up with TRBD1. Germline V gene data show CDR1 as SGHTA and CDR2 as FQGTGA. The CDR3 totals 16 residues. Trimming took 6 bases from V and 5 from J; bases not matched to a gene: 10. The CDR3, as DNA: TGTGCCAGCAGTTTTCCGGGACAGGGTGGTACCGGGGAGCTGTTTTTT. Residues: CASSFPGQGGTGELFF. The whole variable domain, remainder taken from reference TRBV7-3 and TRBJ2-2, is GAGVSQTPSNKVTEKGKYVELRCDPISGHTALYWYRQSLGQGPEFLIYFQGTGAADDSGLPNDRFFAVRPEGSVSTLKIQRTERGDSAVYLCASSFPGQGGTGELFFGEGSRLTVL.

The rearrangement uses TRBV28 and TRBJ1-1; D uncertain. V lost 6 bases and J 5 bases, leaving 19 bases between the germline ends. CDR1 MDHEN and CDR2 SYDVKM come from the germline V gene. CDR3 size: 15 residues. The CDR3 DNA is TGTGCCAGCAGCCCCTTGAGGGTAGGAATTACTGAAGCTTTCTTT. Encoded protein: CASSPLRVGITEAFF.

The chain carries TRBV12-5 and TRBJ2-7; D is possibly TRBD2 (6 bases). From germline, CDR1 is LGHNT and CDR2 FRNRAP. V was pared by 6 bases and J by 5 bases, with 23 bases between. The CDR3 is 16 amino acids. CDR3 bases: TGTGCTAGTGGCTCCACGCTCCGGGATACGGGGGACGAGCAGTACTTC. It codes for CASGSTLRDTGDEQYF.

The gene calls are TRBV19 and TRBJ2-5; D not resolved. The CDR3 runs 13 residues. Between the trimmed V and J ends, which lost 3 bases and 1 base, there was a span of 6 bases. Looked up from germline, CDR1 is LNHDA and CDR2 is SQIVND (reference sequence). Here the CDR3 reads CASSMNSQETQYF. DNA of the CDR3: TGTGCCAGTAGTATGAACAGCCAAGAGACCCAGTACTTC.

V gene TRBV15 combines with J gene TRBJ2-5; TRBD2 agrees at 7 bases. The germline V gene encodes CDR1 LNHNV and CDR2 YYDKDF (reference sequence). The CDR3 is made up of 14 amino acids. V lost 4 bases, J lost 5 bases, and 7 bases stayed unmatched. The CDR3 bases are TGTGCCACCAGCATAGGAGCGGGGTTGGAGACCCAGTACTTC. It codes for CATSIGAGLETQYF.

V usage is TRBV7-8 and J usage is TRBJ2-7; unclear D gene. V was trimmed by 5 bases and J by 3 bases, leaving 11 bases between them. CDR3 size: 13 residues. CDR1 is SGHVS, CDR2 FQNEAQ, per germline. The CDR3 is CASSPGPNYEQYF. DNA of the CDR3: TGTGCCAGCAGCCCCGGCCCGAACTACGAGCAGTACTTC.

The chain joins TRBV19 to TRBJ1-2, with 9 bases identical to TRBD1. Germline CDR1 LNHDA, CDR2 SQIVND (reference sequence). The J segment lost 7 bases and the V segment lost 1 base, leaving 13 bases of the junction unmatched. This CDR3 is built from 17 residues. Here the CDR3 reads CASSIGAGQGSFVGYTF. The CDR3 DNA is TGTGCCAGTAGTATAGGAGCTGGACAGGGGTCCTTTGTTGGCTACACCTTC.

This chain uses TRBV28 with TRBJ1-3; no clear D. Germline V CDR1 and CDR2: MDHEN, SYDVKM. Between the trimmed V and J ends, which lost 4 bases and 8 bases, there was a span of 9 bases. There are 12 residues in the CDR3. DNA of the CDR3: TGTGCCAGCAGTTCTGTTAGGTACACCATATATTTT. It specifies CASSSVRYTIYF. The complete variable domain, with remaining parts taken from reference TRBV28 and TRBJ1-3, reads DVKVTQSSRYLVKRTGEKVFLECVQDMDHENMFWYRQDPGLGLRLIYFSYDVKMKEKGDIPEGYSVSREKKERFSLILESASTNQTSMYLCASSSVRYTIYFGEGSWLTVV.

This chain joins TRBV5-4 and TRBJ2-2; 7 bases are a match to TRBD1. The germline V gene has CDR1 SGHNT and CDR2 YYREEE (reference sequence). The CDR3 is 14 amino acids. The V segment lost 2 bases and the J segment 5 bases; nucleotides outside the gene matches: 3. CDR3: CASSFYRGTGELFF. The CDR3 DNA sequence: TGTGCCAGCAGCTTCTACAGGGGAACCGGGGAGCTGTTTTTT.

The chain recombines TRBV5-1 with TRBJ2-3; D possibly corresponds to TRBD2 (5 bases). Germline CDR1 SGHRS, CDR2 YFSETQ. V was cut by 5 bases and J by 4 bases, with 17 bases left in between. This CDR3 comprises 15 residues. CDR3 sequence: CASSPQVGDADTQYF. The DNA for the CDR3 is TGCGCCAGCAGTCCCCAGGTCGGGGATGCAGATACGCAGTATTTT.

On this clone itself: At one of its ends the junction is not consistent with the germline gene, which may arise from a read error. This chain links TRBV7-9 with TRBJ1-2; D ambiguous. The CDR3 is 13 amino acids. Germline V gene lookup returns CDR1 SEHNR and CDR2 FQNEAQ (reference sequence). The DNA of the CDR3 is TGTGCCGGCAGCCCTCAAGCTAACTATGGCTACACCTTC. Its translation is CAGSPQANYGYTF.

The rearrangement uses TRBV10-3 and TRBJ2-7; 9 bases are a match to TRBD1. Unmatched junction bases numbered 9, after V lost 3 bases and J lost 3 bases. CDR1 and CDR2 from the germline V gene are ENHRY and SYGVKD. The CDR3 contains 16 residues. The CDR3 region is CAISDPGQGGDYEQYF. CDR3 nucleotide sequence: TGTGCCATCAGTGATCCGGGACAGGGAGGGGACTACGAGCAGTACTTC.

In its sample, this clone was seen a few times. The sample carries other DNA sequences with the same CDR3. This sequence joins TRBV4-2 and TRBJ1-5; TRBD1 aligns across 10 bases. Germline V gives CDR1 LGHNA, CDR2 YNFKEQ. CDR3 length: 15 amino acids. J gave up 4 bases and V 4 bases, and 4 bases lay outside the gene matches. The CDR3 region is CASSPGQGRNQPQHF. CDR3 coding DNA: TGTGCCAGCAGCCCGGGACAGGGGCGAAATCAGCCCCAGCATTTT.

V usage is TRBV5-1 and J usage is TRBJ2-3; D might be TRBD2 (5 bases). The germline V and J ends were trimmed by 7 bases and 0 bases, with 15 bases remaining between them. The V gene's germline CDR1 is SGHRS and CDR2 YFSETQ. The CDR3 spans 15 residues. The CDR3 loop is CASQVSAASTDTQYF. As DNA, the CDR3 is TGCGCCAGCCAGGTTAGCGCTGCTAGCACAGATACGCAGTATTTT. Combining the CDR3 with reference TRBV5-1 and TRBJ2-3 gives the whole variable domain KAGVTQTPRYLIKTRGQQVTLSCSPISGHRSVSWYQQTPGQGLQFLFEYFSETQRNKGNFPGRFSGRQFSNSRSEMNVSTLELGDSALYLCASQVSAASTDTQYFGPGTRLTVL.

The chain links TRBV5-1 to TRBJ2-2; no firm D call. Trimming took off 0 bases at V and 0 bases at J, with 6 bases between the two ends. The length of the CDR3 is 15 residues. CDR1 SGHRS and CDR2 YFSETQ come from the germline V gene. The CDR3 DNA reads as TGCGCCAGCAGCTTGGGAGCCTCGAACACCGGGGAGCTGTTTTTT. It yields the protein CASSLGASNTGELFF.